What follows are 27 T cell receptor beta chains derived from one specimen sequenced in a study of T-cell reconstitution after alpha-beta-depleted transplantation in children. The TCRbeta library was prepared with unique molecular identifiers. TCRdb re-analysed the PCR reads in MiXCR, keeping a single row per CDR3 protein. The repertoire has about 980,000 distinct CDR3 sequences, less than 30% of them found once; the top ten carry over 25%. The source was PBMCs, mostly from graft donor cells, collected 360 days after TCRalphabeta/CD19-depleted stem cell transplant. These receptors came from a boy under three years old who had a stem cell transplant for SCID, so the T cells may come from the graft donor.

A few counts support this clonotype. The rearrangement links TRBV7-2 to TRBJ1-3; D unresolved. Germline CDR1 and CDR2: SGHTA and FQGNSA. The CDR3 loop spans 12 amino acids. V was clipped by 4 bases and J by 4 bases, with 5 bases between them. The chain's CDR3 is CASSSTGNTIYF. Here the CDR3 DNA reads TGTGCCAGCAGCTCGACAGGAAACACCATATATTTT.

This clonotype showed up just once. The chain recombines TRBV6-1 with TRBJ2-7; 7 bases align to TRBD1. The CDR3 consists of 14 residues. V shed 6 bases and J 5 bases; nucleotides not matched to a gene: 10. Germline lookup yields CDR1 MNHNS and CDR2 SASEGT. CDR3 DNA: TGTGCCAGCAGGACGACAGGGACAAAGAACGAGCAGTACTTC. This sequence encodes CASRTTGTKNEQYF.

The chain uses TRBV12-3 or TRBV12-4 and TRBJ2-1; 7 positions match TRBD2. The CDR3 totals 18 residues. The V and J ends lost 5 bases and 0 bases, in that order; junction bases with no gene match: 13. CDR3 protein: CASSPRVRWGGSYNEQFF. CDR3 DNA sequence: TGTGCCAGCAGTCCCCGAGTGAGGTGGGGGGGCTCCTACAATGAGCAGTTCTTC.

This clonotype came up a few times. The chain links TRBV5-1 to TRBJ1-1; D is perhaps TRBD1 (5 bases). CDR1 is SGHRS and CDR2 is YFSETQ in the germline V gene. Between the trimmed V and J ends, which lost 3 bases and 5 bases, there was a span of 11 bases. This CDR3 region has 13 residues. The CDR3 nucleotides read TGCGCCAGCAGCTCTGATGGGGGGACTGAAGCTTTCTTT. This codes for CASSSDGGTEAFF.

V usage is TRBV18 and J usage is TRBJ1-1; no reliable D call. This CDR3 region has 16 residues. V lost 2 bases to trimming and J lost 0 bases, with 13 bases between them. CDR1 is KGHSH, CDR2 LQKENI, per germline. For the CDR3, the DNA is TGTGCCAGCTCACCAAGGAGGCTAGCCGTGAACACTGAAGCTTTCTTT. Translating it yields CASSPRRLAVNTEAFF.

This clonotype was seen a handful of times. The V gene is TRBV5-1, the J gene TRBJ2-7; the D gene is possibly TRBD1 (6 bases). The CDR3 totals 15 residues. Per the germline V gene, CDR1 is SGHRS and CDR2 is YFSETQ. Trimming stripped 0 bases from V and 0 bases from J, with 10 bases between. The CDR3 DNA is TGCGCCAGCAGCTTGGCGGCAGGGGTCTCCTACGAGCAGTACTTC. Protein sequence: CASSLAAGVSYEQYF.

The DNA for the CDR3 is TGCAGTGCTAGATCAAGGGGGGGGGCCGATACGCAGTATTTT. Protein sequence: CSARSRGGADTQYF. The chain combines TRBV20-1 with TRBJ2-3, with a tentative D call TRBD2 (7 bases). This CDR3 is 14 amino acids long. CDR1 DFQATT and CDR2 SNEGSKA come from the germline V gene (reference sequence). V lost 2 bases to trimming and J lost 6 bases, with 15 bases between them.

The chain links TRBV5-1 to TRBJ2-3; D may be TRBD1 or TRBD2 (6 bases each). There are 16 residues in the CDR3. Between the trimmed V and J ends, which lost 3 bases and 4 bases, there was a span of 18 bases. Germline V CDR1 and CDR2: SGHRS, YFSETQ. DNA for the CDR3: TGCGCCAGCAGCTCCTTATACGGGGGCGTCCCAGATACGCAGTATTTT. As protein: CASSSLYGGVPDTQYF. Filled out from reference TRBV5-1 and TRBJ2-3, the complete variable domain reads KAGVTQTPRYLIKTRGQQVTLSCSPISGHRSVSWYQQTPGQGLQFLFEYFSETQRNKGNFPGRFSGRQFSNSRSEMNVSTLELGDSALYLCASSSLYGGVPDTQYFGPGTRLTVL.

The count of this clonotype is one. The junction departs from germline at one end; a sequencing error may be responsible. V gene TRBV15 combines with J gene TRBJ2-5; D tentatively fits TRBD1 or TRBD2 (6 bases each). Per the germline V gene, CDR1 is LNHNV and CDR2 is YYDKDF (reference sequence). The CDR3 covers 15 residues. The CDR3 DNA sequence: TGTGCCACCAGCAGAGATCTTGGGGGGCAAGAGACCCTGTACTTC. As protein: CATSRDLGGQETLYF.

The chain recombines TRBV28 with TRBJ2-3; TRBD2 matches 11 bases. The CDR3 contains 17 residues. The V and J ends lost 8 bases and 5 bases, in that order; junction bases with no gene match: 15. Germline V gene lookup returns CDR1 MDHEN and CDR2 SYDVKM. The CDR3 loop reads CASLYRLAGRPRDTQYF. The CDR3 DNA reads as TGTGCCAGCCTATACCGACTAGCGGGGCGGCCGAGAGATACGCAGTATTTT. Variable domain in full (rest from reference TRBV28 and TRBJ2-3): DVKVTQSSRYLVKRTGEKVFLECVQDMDHENMFWYRQDPGLGLRLIYFSYDVKMKEKGDIPEGYSVSREKKERFSLILESASTNQTSMYLCASLYRLAGRPRDTQYFGPGTRLTVL.

The chain uses TRBV28 and TRBJ1-1; the D gene is possibly TRBD1 (5 bases). Per the germline V gene, CDR1 is MDHEN and CDR2 is SYDVKM. V lost 8 bases and J 1 base, leaving 20 bases between the germline ends. CDR3 size: 16 residues. In DNA, the CDR3 is TGTGCCAGCCGGGGGTCTTTTGGGCAGCAGAACACTGAAGCTTTCTTT. Translation gives CASRGSFGQQNTEAFF.

The rearrangement links TRBV7-8 to TRBJ2-1; D tentatively fits TRBD1 or TRBD2 (5 bases each). V lost 5 bases and J 4 bases, leaving 15 bases between the germline ends. The CDR3 totals 15 residues. CDR1 and CDR2 from the germline V gene are SGHVS and FQNEAQ. DNA of the CDR3: TGTGCCAGCAGCCCCCGGGACGACCGTTACAATGAGCAGTTCTTC. It yields the protein CASSPRDDRYNEQFF.

The chain employs TRBV5-1 and TRBJ2-2; possibly TRBD2 for D (6 bases). CDR1 is SGHRS and CDR2 is YFSETQ in the germline V gene. This CDR3 has 15 residues. Trimming stripped 5 bases from V and 4 bases from J, with 15 bases between. CDR3 in DNA: TGCGCCAGCAGGGAGACGGGACTCACCACCGGGGAGCTGTTTTTT. Its translation is CASRETGLTTGELFF.

The V call is TRBV12-3 or TRBV12-4, the J call TRBJ1-1, with D hard to call. This CDR3 comprises 16 residues. Trimming stripped 6 bases from V and 0 bases from J, with 17 bases between. CDR3 in DNA: TGTGCCAGCAGCCCCCAAGCAACCCATATGAACACTGAAGCTTTCTTT. Translation: CASSPQATHMNTEAFF.

V gene TRBV6-1 combines with J gene TRBJ2-1, with D hard to call. From germline, CDR1 is MNHNS and CDR2 SASEGT. Trimming shortened V by 7 bases and J by 5 bases, and 15 bases separated the two germline ends. The CDR3 is 14 residues long. The CDR3 region has the DNA TGTGCCAGCAACTTCGAGCTGGTTAACAATGAGCAGTTCTTC. It is translated as CASNFELVNNEQFF.

This clonotype has a handful of counts. The gene calls are TRBV6-2 or TRBV6-3 and TRBJ2-7; 7 bases are a match to TRBD2. CDR1 is MNHEY, CDR2 SVGEGT, per germline. J was trimmed by 3 bases and V by 0 bases; bases with no gene match: 11. There are 17 residues in the CDR3. CDR3 sequence (DNA): TGTGCCAGCAGTTACTCCCCCTCTAGCGGAAACTTCTACGAGCAGTACTTC. The encoded protein is CASSYSPSSGNFYEQYF.

The chain couples TRBV15 to TRBJ2-7, with D possibly TRBD1 on 6 matching bases. Between the trimmed V and J ends, which lost 1 base and 0 bases, there was a span of 10 bases. This CDR3 has 15 residues. Germline values: CDR1 LNHNV, CDR2 YYDKDF (reference sequence). The CDR3 protein is CATSRGTDSSYEQYF. In DNA, the CDR3 is TGTGCCACCAGCAGAGGGACAGATAGCTCCTACGAGCAGTACTTC. The variable domain in full, with the rest retrieved from reference TRBV15 and TRBJ2-7, is DAMVIQNPRYQVTQFGKPVTLSCSQTLNHNVMYWYQQKSSQAPKLLFHYYDKDFNNEADTPDNFQSRRPNTSFCFLDIRSPGLGDTAMYLCATSRGTDSSYEQYFGPGTRLTVT.

The rearrangement joins TRBV7-3 to TRBJ2-7; 7 positions match TRBD1. The CDR3 is 15 residues long. The germline V gene has CDR1 SGHTA and CDR2 FQGTGA. The ends lost 6 bases at V and 4 bases at J; junction bases unmatched: 12. This chain's CDR3 is CASSPTGDGRYEQYF. As DNA, the CDR3 is TGTGCCAGCAGTCCAACAGGGGATGGGAGATACGAGCAGTACTTC.

This sequence joins TRBV28 and TRBJ1-6; perhaps TRBD1 as D (6 bases). Per germline, CDR1 MDHEN and CDR2 SYDVKM. This CDR3 region has 14 residues. The CDR3 DNA reads TGTGCTGTTCAGGGGCCGCGGGTCAATTCACCCCTCCACTTT. Residues: CAVQGPRVNSPLHF.

This chain connects TRBV7-3 to TRBJ2-6; D may be TRBD1 (5 bases). The CDR3 is 15 amino acids. V lost 4 bases and J 2 bases, leaving 9 bases between the germline ends. The V gene's germline CDR1 is SGHTA and CDR2 FQGTGA. The CDR3 protein is CASSSDTPGANVLTF. The CDR3 DNA reads as TGTGCCAGCAGCTCGGACACCCCTGGGGCCAACGTCCTGACTTTC.

This clonotype was seen more than once but under ten times. The rearrangement uses TRBV15 and TRBJ2-4; weak D call: TRBD1 (6 bases). The CDR3 length is 15 residues. Germline assignment: CDR1 LNHNV and CDR2 YYDKDF (reference sequence). V lost 1 base and J 1 base, leaving 8 bases between the germline ends. The CDR3 sequence is CATSRAGAAKNIQYF. Written as DNA, the CDR3 is TGTGCCACCAGCAGAGCAGGGGCCGCCAAAAACATTCAGTACTTC.

The chain recombines TRBV6-1 with TRBJ1-2; D is possibly TRBD1 (5 bases). Germline V gives CDR1 MNHNS, CDR2 SASEGT. This CDR3 is 13 amino acids long. V lost 6 bases and J 6 bases, leaving 14 bases between the germline ends. The CDR3 DNA reads as TGTGCCAGCAGACTCCACGACAGCGATGGCTACACCTTC. Amino acid sequence: CASRLHDSDGYTF.

This clonotype was seen more than once but under ten times. The gene calls are TRBV20-1 and TRBJ2-7; D may be TRBD1 (6 bases). CDR1 is DFQATT and CDR2 is SNEGSKA in the germline V gene (reference sequence). There are 13 residues in the CDR3. V lost 2 bases and J 2 bases, leaving 10 bases between the germline ends. The CDR3: CSARQGQPYEQYF. The CDR3 DNA reads TGCAGTGCTAGACAGGGACAACCCTACGAGCAGTACTTC.

This chain uses TRBV3-1 with TRBJ1-1; TRBD1 is a possible D gene (5 bases). Looked up from germline, CDR1 is LGHDT and CDR2 is YNNKEL (reference sequence). The CDR3 runs 12 residues. Trimming cost V 3 bases and J 7 bases, with 9 bases left between them. CDR3 DNA sequence: TGTGCCAGCAGCCAGCAGGGAGGTGAAGCTTTCTTT. Protein product: CASSQQGGEAFF.

A few counts support this clonotype. The rearrangement links TRBV9 to TRBJ2-7; 13 nucleotides line up with TRBD2. Germline values: CDR1 SGDLS, CDR2 YYNGEE. The CDR3 has 14 residues. Germline trimming cut 2 bases from V and 9 bases from J; bases unmatched to any gene: 5. The CDR3 protein is CASSVGTSGVAQYF. CDR3 DNA sequence: TGTGCCAGCAGCGTCGGGACTAGCGGGGTCGCGCAGTACTTC.

This clonotype turned up a few times. The gene calls are TRBV28 and TRBJ2-2; 7 bases are shared with TRBD1. The CDR3 consists of 17 residues. With 5 bases clipped from V and 0 bases from J, the junction kept 9 bases outside the gene matches. Germline CDR1 is MDHEN and CDR2 is SYDVKM. The CDR3: CASSPLDRASNTGELFF. In nucleotides, the CDR3 is TGTGCCAGCAGTCCCCTCGACAGGGCATCGAACACCGGGGAGCTGTTTTTT.

The chain couples TRBV20-1 to TRBJ1-4; possibly TRBD1 for D (5 bases). V was trimmed by 5 bases and J by 5 bases, leaving 15 bases between them. The V gene's germline CDR1 is DFQATT and CDR2 SNEGSKA (reference sequence). This CDR3 is 14 amino acids long. The CDR3 DNA reads TGCAGTGCTGCGTGGGGCCCCCGAAATGAAAAACTGTTTTTT. Translated: CSAAWGPRNEKLFF.